This TCR beta chain originates from a study of shared clonotypes between healthy human individuals. Study background: In total, the donors were a couple of women and three men aged 18 to 49.

Sequencing used immunoSEQ multiplex PCR; TCRdb keeps in-frame clones, though not all of them. The data hold about 1.1 million clones, with about 80% observed a single time. The donor population consisted of healthy HIV-negative adults with no recent acute infections or vaccinations. The TCR sequence derives from a man younger than 35 in good health. Some clones in this sample may be carry-over from other donors' samples. Sequencing input: memory CD4+ T cells from PBMCs. Described subset: CD45RA-negative fraction.

The CDR3 region has the DNA TGCGCCAGCAGCTTGATGGGACTAGTGTTCAGGGACACAGATACGCAGTATTTT. Translated: CASSLMGLVFRDTDTQYF. V and J are TRBV5-1 and TRBJ2-3, with 8 bases identical to TRBD2. This CDR3 is 18 amino acids long. V lost 1 base to trimming and J lost 2 bases; unmatched junction nucleotides: 12. CDR1 and CDR2 from the germline V gene are SGHRS and YFSETQ.